These 18 T cell receptor beta chains share one sample of origin, sequenced in a study of shared clonotypes between healthy human individuals. The repertoire was sequenced with immunoSEQ multiplex PCR; TCRdb's copy has only in-frame clones and lacks some. The data hold millions of clones, with more than 90% observed a single time. The sequenced sample consisted of naive CD4+ T cells sorted from blood. Noted subset: CD45RA+ positively selected. These TCRs come from a man aged 18 to 35 in good health.

Concerning this clone itself: Additional DNA sequences in this sample encode the identical CDR3. This chain uses TRBV6-5 with TRBJ2-1, with D tentatively TRBD2 (5 bases). Germline CDR1 MNHEY, CDR2 SVGAGI. The CDR3 has 15 amino acids. Deletions cut 0 bases from V and 6 bases from J, with 12 bases between. CDR3 nucleotides: TGTGCCAGCAGTTACTCGAGGCTAGCCGGCAATGAGCAGTTCTTC. Translation: CASSYSRLAGNEQFF.

This chain joins TRBV11-2 and TRBJ2-3, with D unclear. Trimming removed 0 bases at V and 8 bases at J, with 12 bases between. Germline lookup yields CDR1 SGHAT and CDR2 FQNNGV. The CDR3 length is 14 residues. The CDR3 nucleotides read TGTGCCAGCAGCTTAGAGGTCTTGGGTTTTACGCAGTATTTT. Protein product: CASSLEVLGFTQYF.

This clone was picked up one time. The chain employs TRBV6-6 and TRBJ1-2; weak D call: TRBD1 (6 bases). This CDR3 region has 13 residues. The V end was cut by 5 bases, the J end by 1 base, with 8 bases between. Germline V lookup: CDR1 MNHNY, CDR2 SVGAGI (reference sequence). The CDR3 spells CASSTDSNYGYTF. Here the CDR3 DNA reads TGTGCCAGCAGTACGGACAGTAACTATGGCTACACCTTC.

The chain links TRBV9 to TRBJ1-1; no definite D call. Germline CDR1 and CDR2: SGDLS and YYNGEE. Trimming cost V 2 bases and J 4 bases, with 9 bases left between them. This CDR3 comprises 13 residues. The CDR3 sequence: CASSVRRSTEAFF. The DNA for the CDR3 is TGTGCCAGCAGCGTTCGGAGATCCACTGAAGCTTTCTTT. The whole variable domain, remainder taken from reference TRBV9 and TRBJ1-1, is DSGVTQTPKHLITATGQRVTLRCSPRSGDLSVYWYQQSLDQGLQFLIQYYNGEERAKGNILERFSAQQFPDLHSELNLSSLELGDSALYFCASSVRRSTEAFFGQGTRLTVV.

V usage is TRBV7-2 and J usage is TRBJ2-7, with D possibly TRBD2 on 6 matching bases. V was pared by 5 bases and J by 8 bases, with 25 bases between. CDR1 and CDR2 from the germline V gene are SGHTA and FQGNSA. The CDR3 runs to 16 residues. The CDR3 nucleotides read TGTGCCAGCAGCCTGAATAGCGGTCCGGCCGTGGGAAAGCAGTACTTC. Translated: CASSLNSGPAVGKQYF.

About this clone itself: Other nucleotide sequences from this sample produce the same CDR3. This chain connects TRBV18 to TRBJ2-5, with 7 nucleotides matching TRBD1. The CDR3 runs to 13 residues. Germline V gene sequence: CDR1 KGHSH, CDR2 LQKENI. Trimming took 6 bases from V and 1 from J; bases not matched to a gene: 2. DNA for the CDR3: TGTGCCAGCTCCGGGGACAGCCAAGAGACCCAGTACTTC. Translating gives CASSGDSQETQYF.

The chain is built from TRBV6-6 and TRBJ2-2; D call uncertain. Germline V CDR1 and CDR2: MNHNY, SVGAGI (reference sequence). V lost 4 bases and J 1 base, leaving 7 bases between the germline ends. The CDR3 length is 14 residues. The CDR3 sequence: CASSFLLNTGELFF. The CDR3 coding sequence is TGTGCCAGCAGTTTCCTTTTGAACACCGGGGAGCTGTTTTTT.

The chain links TRBV5-5 to TRBJ1-3, with D possibly being TRBD1 (5 bases). Germline assignment: CDR1 SGHKS and CDR2 YYEKEE (reference sequence). The V end lost 2 bases, the J end lost 1 base, and 7 bases lay between the germline ends. This CDR3 is built from 14 residues. The CDR3 loop reads CASSFRASGNTIYF. The CDR3 DNA follows: TGTGCCAGCAGCTTCAGGGCGTCTGGAAACACCATATATTTT.

A remark on this clone: In the same sample, other DNA sequences code for this CDR3. The V call is TRBV7-2, the J call TRBJ1-1, with TRBD1 matching over 9 bases. The CDR3 is 14 residues long. Trimming took 5 bases from V and 5 from J; bases not matched to a gene: 6. The germline gives CDR1 SGHTA, CDR2 FQGNSA. The chain's CDR3 is CASSPRQGGTEAFF. DNA of the CDR3: TGTGCCAGCAGCCCGAGACAGGGGGGGACTGAAGCTTTCTTT. The full variable domain, rest sourced from reference TRBV7-2 and TRBJ1-1, is GAGVSQSPSNKVTEKGKDVELRCDPISGHTALYWYRQSLGQGLEFLIYFQGNSAPDKSGLPSDRFSAERTGGSVSTLTIQRTQQEDSAVYLCASSPRQGGTEAFFGQGTRLTVV.

This chain links TRBV19 with TRBJ2-1; TRBD2 agrees at 8 bases. The CDR3 sequence is 19 residues long. From germline, CDR1 is LNHDA and CDR2 SQIVND (reference sequence). V was pared by 0 bases and J by 1 base, with 11 bases of the junction left unmatched. CDR3 amino acids: CASSIDGPLGGRSYNEQFF. CDR3 in DNA: TGTGCCAGTAGTATAGATGGGCCTCTAGGCGGGAGGTCCTACAATGAGCAGTTCTTC.

The chain carries TRBV9 and TRBJ2-3; TRBD2 agrees at 10 bases. The CDR3 runs 16 residues. CDR1 SGDLS and CDR2 YYNGEE come from the germline V gene. Trimming cost V 0 bases and J 4 bases; bases outside gene matches: 5. CDR3 loop: CASSVATSGKADTQYF. The CDR3 bases are TGTGCCAGCAGCGTAGCTACTAGCGGGAAGGCAGATACGCAGTATTTT.

The J gene is TRBJ2-7, the V gene TRBV14; 7 nucleotides match TRBD2. Unmatched junction bases numbered 9, after V lost 4 bases and J lost 0 bases. This CDR3 is built from 16 residues. The germline gives CDR1 SGHDN, CDR2 FVKESK. DNA of the CDR3: TGTGCCAGCAGCCGAACCGGGACTACTTACTCCTACGAGCAGTACTTC. It is translated as CASSRTGTTYSYEQYF.

This chain joins TRBV7-2 and TRBJ2-5, with no clear D. The CDR3 is made up of 13 amino acids. Trimming shortened V by 5 bases and J by 4 bases, and 11 bases separated the two germline ends. The germline gives CDR1 SGHTA, CDR2 FQGNSA. DNA of the CDR3: TGTGCCAGCAGCCTAGTATCCGCAGAGACCCAGTACTTC. Residues: CASSLVSAETQYF. Supplemented by reference TRBV7-2 and TRBJ2-5, the full variable domain reads GAGVSQSPSNKVTEKGKDVELRCDPISGHTALYWYRQSLGQGLEFLIYFQGNSAPDKSGLPSDRFSAERTGGSVSTLTIQRTQQEDSAVYLCASSLVSAETQYFGPGTRLLVL.

This rearrangement joins TRBV7-2 to TRBJ1-5; 7 bases align to TRBD1. The length of the CDR3 is 16 residues. CDR1 is SGHTA and CDR2 is FQGNSA in the germline V gene. Losses at the gene ends were 3 bases for V and 3 bases for J; bases not matched to a gene: 8. The CDR3 region is CASSLGGGASNQPQHF. CDR3 DNA sequence: TGTGCCAGCAGCTTGGGAGGGGGCGCTTCCAATCAGCCCCAGCATTTT.

V is TRBV5-4 and J is TRBJ1-1, with TRBD1 matching 8 bases. The CDR3 runs 14 residues. The V gene end was trimmed by 3 bases and the J gene end by 2 bases; junction bases not matched to a gene: 3. Germline CDR1 and CDR2: SGHNT and YYREEE (reference sequence). The chain's CDR3 is CASSYRGGNTEAFF. As DNA, the CDR3 is TGTGCCAGCAGCTACAGGGGGGGAAACACTGAAGCTTTCTTT.

The chain is built from TRBV2 and TRBJ1-1, with D uncertain. The CDR3 is 13 amino acids. Germline CDR1 is SNHLY and CDR2 is FYNNEI. V was cut by 5 bases and J by 3 bases, with 10 bases left in between. CDR3 region: CASSSGPHTEAFF. In nucleotides, the CDR3 is TGTGCCAGCAGTTCAGGACCCCACACTGAAGCTTTCTTT.

The chain uses TRBV5-6 and TRBJ1-4, with D tentatively TRBD1 (6 bases). From germline, CDR1 is SGHDT and CDR2 YYEEEE. Trimming left V 4 bases short and J 7 bases short, with 20 bases between. The CDR3 sequence is 16 residues long. This CDR3 is CASSPNLGGHGEKLFF. The CDR3 DNA follows: TGTGCCAGCAGCCCGAACCTCGGGGGGCACGGTGAAAAACTGTTTTTT. Using reference TRBV5-6 and TRBJ1-4 for the parts outside the CDR3, the full variable domain is DAGVTQSPTHLIKTRGQQVTLRCSPKSGHDTVSWYQQALGQGPQFIFQYYEEEERQRGNFPDRFSGHQFPNYSSELNVNALLLGDSALYLCASSPNLGGHGEKLFFGSGTQLSVL.

The V call is TRBV7-2, the J call TRBJ2-1; D gene uncertain. Germline V gene lookup returns CDR1 SGHTA and CDR2 FQGNSA. V lost 0 bases and J 9 bases, leaving 9 bases between the germline ends. The CDR3 loop spans 13 amino acids. CDR3 residues: CASSLALGVEQFF. CDR3 in DNA: TGTGCCAGCAGCTTAGCGCTTGGAGTTGAGCAGTTCTTC.